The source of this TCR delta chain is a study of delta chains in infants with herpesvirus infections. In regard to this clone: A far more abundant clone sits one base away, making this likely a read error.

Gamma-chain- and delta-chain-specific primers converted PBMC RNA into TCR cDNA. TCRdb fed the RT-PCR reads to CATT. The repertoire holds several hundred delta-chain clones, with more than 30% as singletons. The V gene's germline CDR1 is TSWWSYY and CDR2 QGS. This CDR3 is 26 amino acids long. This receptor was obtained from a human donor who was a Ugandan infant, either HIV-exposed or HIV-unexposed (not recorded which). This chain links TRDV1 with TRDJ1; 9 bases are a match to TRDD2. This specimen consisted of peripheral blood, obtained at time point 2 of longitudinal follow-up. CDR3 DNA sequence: TGTGCTCTTGGGGAACTATGGCCTTCCTACGGTGGTGGGGTGGGGCAGGAGCTTCAGTACACCAATAAACTCATCTTT. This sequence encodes CALGELWPSYGGGVGQELQYTNKLIF.